These 16 T cell receptor beta chains were sequenced from one sample in a study of T cells after yellow fever vaccination. TCRdb redid the calling of the 5' RACE reads with MiXCR, one entry per CDR3 protein. The sample consists of around 360,000 distinct CDR3 sequences, approximately 10% of them appearing once. Sequencing used PBMCs, obtained on the day of the first yellow fever vaccination. These receptors originate from a man aged 18 to 29 who received the YFV17D yellow fever vaccine.

The chain joins TRBV12-3 or TRBV12-4 to TRBJ2-2; 10 bases align to TRBD2. The J segment lost 1 base and the V segment lost 3 bases, leaving 5 bases of the junction unmatched. This CDR3 has 17 residues. CDR3 in amino acids: CASSLRAGGLNTGELFF. The CDR3 DNA reads as TGTGCCAGCAGTTTGCGAGCGGGGGGGCTGAACACCGGGGAGCTGTTTTTT.

In its sample, this clonotype was seen many times. This chain uses TRBV5-1 with TRBJ1-6, with TRBD1 identical over 10 bases. This CDR3 has 15 amino acids. Germline trimming cut 0 bases from V and 7 bases from J; bases unmatched to any gene: 1. Looked up from germline, CDR1 is SGHRS and CDR2 is YFSETQ. CDR3 loop: CASSLGQGANSPLHF. The CDR3 DNA reads TGCGCCAGCAGCTTGGGACAGGGGGCAAATTCACCCCTCCACTTT.

The chain is built from TRBV10-2 and TRBJ2-7; a weak D match, TRBD2 (6 bases). Germline loops: CDR1 WSHSY, CDR2 SAAADI. The V gene lost 6 bases and the J gene lost 3 bases, with 12 bases spanning the gap. This CDR3 contains 13 residues. The CDR3 region is CASREGRSYEQYF. In DNA form, the CDR3 reads TGCGCCAGCAGGGAGGGCAGAAGCTACGAGCAGTACTTC.

This clonotype was counted between two and nine times. The genes are TRBV25-1 and TRBJ2-2; perhaps TRBD2 as D (6 bases). Germline lookup yields CDR1 MGHDK and CDR2 SYGVNS. With 5 bases removed from V and 7 bases from J, the gap between germline ends came to 11 bases. This CDR3 region has 13 residues. CDR3 DNA: TGTGCCAGCAGTTTGGAGGGTATCGGGGAGCTGTTTTTT. As protein: CASSLEGIGELFF.

This chain links TRBV7-8 with TRBJ2-5; tentatively, D is TRBD1 or TRBD2 (6 bases each). The CDR3 has 16 residues. From germline, CDR1 is SGHVS and CDR2 FQNEAQ. The V end was cut by 7 bases, the J end by 5 bases, with 23 bases between. CDR3 protein: CASTQRGAGNYETQYF. The CDR3 coding sequence is TGTGCCAGCACCCAAAGGGGGGCGGGGAATTACGAGACCCAGTACTTC. Full variable domain (missing parts from reference TRBV7-8 and TRBJ2-5): GAGVSQSPRYKVAKRGQDVALRCDPISGHVSLFWYQQALGQGPEFLTYFQNEAQLDKSGLPSDRFFAERPEGSVSTLKIQRTQQEDSAVYLCASTQRGAGNYETQYFGPGTRLLVL.

This clonotype occurred many times. This sequence joins TRBV29-1 and TRBJ2-5, with 9 nucleotides matching TRBD1. Germline values: CDR1 SQVTM, CDR2 ANQGSEA. Trimming at V came to 6 bases and at J to 5 bases, leaving 4 bases not matched to a gene. This CDR3 is 12 amino acids long. In DNA, the CDR3 is TGCAGCGTCTGGACAGGGGCTGAGACCCAGTACTTC. It codes for CSVWTGAETQYF.

The chain carries TRBV14 and TRBJ1-1; the D gene is possibly TRBD1 (6 bases). Germline loops: CDR1 SGHDN, CDR2 FVKESK. Trimming took off 4 bases at V and 1 base at J, with 13 bases between the two ends. CDR3 length: 15 amino acids. The CDR3 sequence is CASSLGGGRNTEAFF. In DNA form, the CDR3 reads TGTGCCAGCAGCCTCGGGGGCGGACGGAACACTGAAGCTTTCTTT. Full variable domain (rest looked up from reference TRBV14 and TRBJ1-1): EAGVTQFPSHSVIEKGQTVTLRCDPISGHDNLYWYRRVMGKEIKFLLHFVKESKQDESGMPNNRFLAERTGGTYSTLKVQPAELEDSGVYFCASSLGGGRNTEAFFGQGTRLTVV.

This clonotype was counted many times. The rearrangement uses TRBV11-2 and TRBJ2-3; 13 bases map to TRBD2. CDR1 and CDR2 from the germline V gene are SGHAT and FQNNGV. With 6 bases clipped from V and 1 base from J, the junction kept 4 bases outside the gene matches. The CDR3 has 16 amino acids. DNA for the CDR3: TGTGCCAGCAGGCGACTAGCGGGGGGCCGCACAGATACGCAGTATTTT. Protein product: CASRRLAGGRTDTQYF.

The gene calls are TRBV7-2 and TRBJ2-1, with unresolved D. Trimming took 5 bases from V and 13 from J, leaving 9 bases between them. The CDR3 consists of 10 residues. Germline V gives CDR1 SGHTA, CDR2 FQGNSA. For the CDR3, the DNA is TGTGCCAGCAGCCATAACCCCCAGTTCTTC. Translating it yields CASSHNPQFF.

The J gene is TRBJ1-1, the V gene TRBV5-1; 7 positions match TRBD1. This CDR3 has 13 residues. V gave up 5 bases and J gave up 3 bases; unmatched junction bases: 4. The germline gives CDR1 SGHRS, CDR2 YFSETQ. CDR3 DNA: TGCGCCAGCAGAAAGGGGGCGGACACTGAAGCTTTCTTT. It yields the protein CASRKGADTEAFF. Using reference TRBV5-1 and TRBJ1-1 for the parts outside the CDR3, the full variable domain is KAGVTQTPRYLIKTRGQQVTLSCSPISGHRSVSWYQQTPGQGLQFLFEYFSETQRNKGNFPGRFSGRQFSNSRSEMNVSTLELGDSALYLCASRKGADTEAFFGQGTRLTVV.

This clonotype was counted between two and nine times. The chain carries TRBV4-2 and TRBJ1-2; D possibly corresponds to TRBD1 (5 bases). From germline, CDR1 is LGHNA and CDR2 YNFKEQ. V was pared by 1 base and J by 6 bases, with 12 bases between. CDR3 length: 14 amino acids. The DNA of the CDR3 is TGTGCCAGCAGCCAAGTCGGGACCCAGGATGGCTACACCTTC. Amino acids: CASSQVGTQDGYTF.

There are a few counts of this clonotype. CDR3 protein: CASSLNRWQRDNEQFF. As DNA, the CDR3 is TGTGCCAGCAGCTTGAACAGGTGGCAACGAGACAATGAGCAGTTCTTC. This chain links TRBV7-8 with TRBJ2-1, with a weak D call TRBD1 (5 bases). With 3 bases removed from V and 5 bases from J, the gap between germline ends came to 17 bases. Germline V CDR1 and CDR2: SGHVS, FQNEAQ. CDR3 length: 16 residues.

This clonotype was seen a handful of times. V and J are TRBV4-3 and TRBJ2-3; D is possibly TRBD1 (6 bases). The V gene's germline CDR1 is LGHNA and CDR2 YSLEER. V lost 4 bases and J 2 bases, leaving 13 bases between the germline ends. The CDR3 spans 15 residues. CDR3 amino acids: CASSRAQGLTDTQYF. In DNA form, the CDR3 reads TGCGCCAGCAGCCGAGCACAGGGCCTCACAGATACGCAGTATTTT.

This clonotype was seen a few times. The chain employs TRBV19 and TRBJ1-1; D gene uncertain. This CDR3 region has 15 residues. CDR1 is LNHDA, CDR2 SQIVND, per germline (reference sequence). Trimming removed 0 bases at V and 0 bases at J, with 8 bases between. The CDR3 DNA sequence: TGTGCCAGTAGTATAGAAACTCGGATGAACACTGAAGCTTTCTTT. This translates into CASSIETRMNTEAFF.

This clonotype was observed a handful of times. CDR3 sequence: CSVEGWDRGEETQYF. DNA of the CDR3: TGCAGCGTTGAGGGGTGGGACCGGGGCGAAGAGACCCAGTACTTC. The V call is TRBV29-1, the J call TRBJ2-5, with D perhaps TRBD1 or TRBD2 (5 bases each). The V gene's germline CDR1 is SQVTM and CDR2 ANQGSEA. The V end was cut by 3 bases, the J end by 3 bases, with 17 bases between. This CDR3 is 15 amino acids long.

In its sample, this clonotype was seen many times. The chain carries TRBV19 and TRBJ2-2; no clear D. The ends were cut back, 3 bases at V and 0 bases at J, with 5 bases in the middle. Germline CDR1 LNHDA, CDR2 SQIVND (reference sequence). The CDR3 is 14 amino acids. The CDR3 DNA sequence: TGTGCCAGTAGTATGTGGACGAACACCGGGGAGCTGTTTTTT. Translated, it gives CASSMWTNTGELFF.